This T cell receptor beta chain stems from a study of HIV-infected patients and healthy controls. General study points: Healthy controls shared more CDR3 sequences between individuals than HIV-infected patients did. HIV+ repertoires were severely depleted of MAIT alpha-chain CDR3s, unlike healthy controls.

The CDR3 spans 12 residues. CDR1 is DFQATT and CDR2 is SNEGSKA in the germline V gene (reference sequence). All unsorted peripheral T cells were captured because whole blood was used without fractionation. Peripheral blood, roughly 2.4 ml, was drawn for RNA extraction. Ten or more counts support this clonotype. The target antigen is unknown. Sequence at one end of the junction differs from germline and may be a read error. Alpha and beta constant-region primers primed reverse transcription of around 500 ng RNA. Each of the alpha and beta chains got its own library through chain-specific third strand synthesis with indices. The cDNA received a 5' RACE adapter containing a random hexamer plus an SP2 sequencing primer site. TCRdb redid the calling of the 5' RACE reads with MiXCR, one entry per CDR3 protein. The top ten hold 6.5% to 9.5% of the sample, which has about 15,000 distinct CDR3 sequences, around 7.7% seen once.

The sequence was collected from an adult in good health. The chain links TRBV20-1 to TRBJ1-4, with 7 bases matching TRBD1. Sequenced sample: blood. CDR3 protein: CSARDSRRDSRF. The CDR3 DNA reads TGCAGTGCTAGAGATTCCCGGCGGGACAGTAGATTT.